This TCR beta chain appears in the sequencing data of a study of post-analysis software for immune sequencing data. Study in general: Courses of disease covered relapsing-remitting, secondary progressive and progressive-relapsing multiple sclerosis. The study, taken as a whole, reports: In patients, TRBV5-6, TRBV5-1 and TRBV20-1 belonged to roughly five TRBV segments found more frequently than in controls.

Trimming left V 2 bases short and J 5 bases short, with 10 bases between. CDR3 size: 14 residues. With respect to this clonotype: What it binds is unknown.

Sequencing libraries made from TCR beta cDNA carried unique molecular identifiers. One entry per CDR3 protein results from TCRdb running MiXCR on the PCR reads. Of some 370,000 distinct CDR3 sequences detected, around 37% appear once; the ten largest clones hold roughly 13%. Material: blood. The chain is built from TRBV12-3 or TRBV12-4 and TRBJ2-1; D is possibly TRBD2 (5 bases). The TCR sequence derives from a girl between 10 and 17 years old with multiple sclerosis. The CDR3 here is CASSLRGPNNEQFF. The CDR3 DNA sequence: TGTGCCAGCAGTTTACGAGGGCCTAACAATGAGCAGTTCTTC.